These T cell receptor beta chains were read from a single sample in a study of neoadjuvant nivolumab and ipilimumab in lung cancer. Method: immunoSEQ multiplex PCR; TCRdb's copy keeps in-frame clones and lacks some. In the table there are about 27,000 clones, about 75% of which are singletons. The sequenced sample was tumor tissue, obtained after neoadjuvant nivolumab, alone or with ipilimumab, at or shortly before surgery. These receptors were collected from an adult with non-small cell lung cancer. The conserved cysteine and the conserved F or W are not part of the CDR3 here.

cdr3_aa: ASSPPLGQGNYEQY
cdr3_length: 14
v_call: TRBV18
j_call: TRBJ2-7

cdr3_aa: ASSLLGTGRQETQY
cdr3_length: 14
v_call: TRBV5-1
j_call: TRBJ2-5

cdr3_aa: ASSLGFIPGYGYT
cdr3_length: 13
v_call: TRBV7-9
j_call: TRBJ1-2

cdr3_aa: ASSYDRGWETQY
cdr3_length: 12
v_call: TRBV2
j_call: TRBJ2-5

cdr3_aa: ASSDQPSGGYNEQF
cdr3_length: 14
v_call: TRBV9
j_call: TRBJ2-1

cdr3_aa: ASSFMGFEKLF
cdr3_length: 11
v_call: TRBV5-1
j_call: TRBJ1-4

cdr3_aa: AINQGEGGTEAF
cdr3_length: 12
v_call: TRBV10-3
j_call: TRBJ1-1

cdr3_aa: ASSENEKLF
cdr3_length: 9
v_call: TRBV2
j_call: TRBJ1-4

cdr3_aa: ASSAGTDTQY
cdr3_length: 10
v_call: TRBV25-1
j_call: TRBJ2-3

cdr3_aa: ASSLVHVGYT
cdr3_length: 10
v_call: TRBV11-3
j_call: TRBJ1-2

cdr3_aa: ASSSDRYNEQF
cdr3_length: 11
v_call: TRBV19
j_call: TRBJ2-1

cdr3_aa: ASRRTGLAYEQY
cdr3_length: 12
v_call: TRBV7-2
j_call: TRBJ2-7

cdr3_aa: ASSKGGQETQY
cdr3_length: 11
v_call: TRBV18
j_call: TRBJ2-5

cdr3_aa: ATTSTSGGTNTGELF
cdr3_length: 15
v_call: TRBV10-3
j_call: TRBJ2-2

cdr3_aa: ASSPGTDFYGYT
cdr3_length: 12
v_call: TRBV10-2
j_call: TRBJ1-2

cdr3_aa: ASSPDRWSYEQY
cdr3_length: 12
v_call: TRBV11-2
j_call: TRBJ2-7

cdr3_aa: ASSERQGRNSPLH
cdr3_length: 13
v_call: TRBV19
j_call: TRBJ1-6

cdr3_aa: ASSHGQGGSPLH
cdr3_length: 12
v_call: TRBV5-1
j_call: TRBJ1-6

cdr3_aa: ASSQDRGDYGYT
cdr3_length: 12
v_call: TRBV4-2
j_call: TRBJ1-2

cdr3_aa: ASSLTREETQY
cdr3_length: 11
v_call: TRBV5-1
j_call: TRBJ2-5

cdr3_aa: ASSLTTGGPYEQY
cdr3_length: 13
v_call: TRBV25-1
j_call: TRBJ2-7

cdr3_aa: ASSERQGAYTDTQY
cdr3_length: 14
v_call: TRBV10-2
j_call: TRBJ2-3

cdr3_aa: ASSLMTNSPLH
cdr3_length: 11
v_call: TRBV7-9
j_call: TRBJ1-6

cdr3_aa: ASSRSPTYEQY
cdr3_length: 11
v_call: TRBV11-2
j_call: TRBJ2-7

cdr3_aa: ASSPGAAPNYGYT
cdr3_length: 13
v_call: TRBV21-1
j_call: TRBJ1-2

cdr3_aa: ASSPGTGVYEQY
cdr3_length: 12
v_call: TRBV7-2
j_call: TRBJ2-7

cdr3_aa: ASSLGAGKFVETQY
cdr3_length: 14
v_call: TRBV5-1
j_call: TRBJ2-5

cdr3_aa: ASSGGKGATNEKLF
cdr3_length: 14
v_call: TRBV2
j_call: TRBJ1-4

cdr3_aa: ASSLDSPLH
cdr3_length: 9
v_call: TRBV7-2
j_call: TRBJ1-6

cdr3_aa: ASSPLIAGPSGANVLT
cdr3_length: 16
v_call: TRBV18
j_call: TRBJ2-6

cdr3_aa: ASSLVPGRAYEQY
cdr3_length: 13
v_call: TRBV7-6
j_call: TRBJ2-7

cdr3_aa: ASSLDGGVRDTQY
cdr3_length: 13
v_call: TRBV5-5
j_call: TRBJ2-3

cdr3_aa: ASSPQGDHTEAF
cdr3_length: 12
v_call: TRBV9
j_call: TRBJ1-1

cdr3_aa: ASRAGQLNYGYT
cdr3_length: 12
v_call: TRBV2
j_call: TRBJ1-2

cdr3_aa: ASSSGTGGAGYEQY
cdr3_length: 14
v_call: TRBV5-1
j_call: TRBJ2-7

cdr3_aa: ASSQDSSGGIETQY
cdr3_length: 14
v_call: TRBV14
j_call: TRBJ2-5

cdr3_aa: ASRILAGDTEAF
cdr3_length: 12
v_call: TRBV5-1
j_call: TRBJ1-1

cdr3_aa: ASSLRLAGDPYNEQF
cdr3_length: 15
v_call: TRBV11-2
j_call: TRBJ2-1

cdr3_aa: ASSEISPSPLH
cdr3_length: 11
v_call: TRBV25-1
j_call: TRBJ1-6

cdr3_aa: ASSWGTGPSEAF
cdr3_length: 12
v_call: TRBV5-6
j_call: TRBJ1-1

cdr3_aa: ASSPGLAGGQNEQY
cdr3_length: 14
v_call: TRBV11-2
j_call: TRBJ2-7